Below, one TCR beta chain is given with its context. These data originate in a study of blood T cell repertoires in COVID-19. Study in general: The United States, Italy and Spain were the sources of the acute and convalescent COVID-19 samples.

Individuals drawn from under 30 US areas were roughly 18 to 100 years old. Clinical histories supplied by participants themselves formed the basis of cohort assignment. Each exposed participant met a COVID-19 case in the 2 weeks preceding study entry. Produced via immunoSEQ multiplex PCR; TCRdb's table is partial and in-frame only. The table has 210,000 or so clones, 80% to 90% seen once; the top ten hold roughly 3.7%. The CDR3 contains 16 residues. Germline V lookup: CDR1 LNHDA, CDR2 SQIVND (reference sequence). Trimming stripped 5 bases from V and 0 bases from J, with 13 bases between. The V call is TRBV19, the J call TRBJ2-2; D gene unclear. This sequence was found in a woman under 40 who had been exposed to COVID-19. The sequenced sample consisted of PBMCs or T cells enriched from blood (not recorded which). The chain's CDR3 is CASSHPHGSNTGELFF. As DNA, the CDR3 is TGTGCCAGTAGTCACCCCCACGGGTCGAACACCGGGGAGCTGTTTTTT.